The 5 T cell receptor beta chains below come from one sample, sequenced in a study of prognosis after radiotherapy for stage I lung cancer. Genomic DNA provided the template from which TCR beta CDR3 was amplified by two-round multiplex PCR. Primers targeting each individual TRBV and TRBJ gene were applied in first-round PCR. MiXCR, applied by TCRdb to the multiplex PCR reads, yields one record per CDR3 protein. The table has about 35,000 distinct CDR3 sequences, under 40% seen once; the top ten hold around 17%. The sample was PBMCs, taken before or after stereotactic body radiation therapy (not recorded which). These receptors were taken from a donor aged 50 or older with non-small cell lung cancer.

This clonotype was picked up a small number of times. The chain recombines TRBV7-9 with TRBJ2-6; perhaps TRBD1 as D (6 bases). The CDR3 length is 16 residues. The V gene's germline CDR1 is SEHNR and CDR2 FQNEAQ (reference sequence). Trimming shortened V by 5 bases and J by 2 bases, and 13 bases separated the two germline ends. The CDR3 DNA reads TGTGCCAGCAGCCTCCTGGGGGCAACTGGGGCCAACGTCCTGACTTTC. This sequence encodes CASSLLGATGANVLTF.

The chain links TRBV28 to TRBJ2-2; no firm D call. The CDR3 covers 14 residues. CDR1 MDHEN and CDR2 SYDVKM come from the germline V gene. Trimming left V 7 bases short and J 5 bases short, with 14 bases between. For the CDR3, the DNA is TGTGCCAGCATCTCTACCCCCGCGACCGGGGAGCTGTTTTTT. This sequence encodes CASISTPATGELFF.

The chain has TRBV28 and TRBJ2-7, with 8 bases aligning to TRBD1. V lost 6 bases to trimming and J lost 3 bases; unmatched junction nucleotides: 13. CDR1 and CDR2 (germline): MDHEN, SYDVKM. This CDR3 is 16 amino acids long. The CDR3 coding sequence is TGTGCCAGCAGCGCTCCCAGGGGGCCCGGGGGCTACGAGCAGTACTTC. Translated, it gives CASSAPRGPGGYEQYF.

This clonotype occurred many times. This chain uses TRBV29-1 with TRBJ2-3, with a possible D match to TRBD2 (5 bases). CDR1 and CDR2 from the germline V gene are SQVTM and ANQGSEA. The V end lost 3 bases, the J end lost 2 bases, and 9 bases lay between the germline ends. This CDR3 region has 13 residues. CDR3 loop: CSVDRLATDTQYF. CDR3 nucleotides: TGCAGCGTTGACAGGCTAGCCACAGATACGCAGTATTTT.

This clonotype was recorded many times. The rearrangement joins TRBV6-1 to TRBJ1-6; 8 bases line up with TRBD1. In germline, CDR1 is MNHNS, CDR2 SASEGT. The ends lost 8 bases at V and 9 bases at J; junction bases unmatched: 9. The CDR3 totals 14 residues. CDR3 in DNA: TGTGCCAGCTCGACCGGACAGGGAGGTTCACCCCTCCACTTT. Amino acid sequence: CASSTGQGGSPLHF.